These 8 T cell receptor beta chains share one sample of origin, sequenced in a study of shared clonotypes between healthy human individuals. Sequenced by immunoSEQ multiplex PCR; TCRdb stores in-frame clones only, minus some. The repertoire holds some 650,000 clones, with around 97% as singletons. The specimen sequenced was naive CD4+ T cells sorted from blood. Described subset: CD45RA+ positively selected. These receptors came from a woman younger than 45 in good health.

The chain combines TRBV28 with TRBJ1-2; D may be TRBD1 (5 bases). CDR3 length equals 11 residues. The V end lost 2 bases, the J end lost 10 bases, and 8 bases lay between the germline ends. Germline lookup yields CDR1 MDHEN and CDR2 SYDVKM. The CDR3 DNA reads as TGTGCCAGCAGTTTAAGCGGACACTACACCTTC. This encodes CASSLSGHYTF.

The J gene is TRBJ2-1, the V gene TRBV20-1; D assignment may be TRBD1 or TRBD2 (5 bases each). In germline, CDR1 is DFQATT, CDR2 SNEGSKA (reference sequence). The CDR3 extends over 11 amino acids. With 5 bases removed from V and 12 bases from J, the gap between germline ends came to 14 bases. The DNA for the CDR3 is TGCAGTGCTCAGTGGGGGACCGCGCAGTTCTTC. Translating it yields CSAQWGTAQFF.

The chain joins TRBV11-2 to TRBJ2-7; 11 bases agree with TRBD2. Germline assignment: CDR1 SGHAT and CDR2 FQNNGV. This CDR3 is built from 15 residues. V lost 5 bases, J lost 2 bases, and 5 bases stayed unmatched. The CDR3 DNA is TGTGCCAGCAGCCTGACTAGCGGGATAACCTACGAGCAGTACTTC. Protein: CASSLTSGITYEQYF.

The chain carries TRBV18 and TRBJ2-4; 7 nucleotides line up with TRBD2. This CDR3 has 14 amino acids. V shed 3 bases and J 3 bases; nucleotides not matched to a gene: 2. Germline CDR1 reads KGHSH; CDR2 reads LQKENI. Here the CDR3 DNA reads TGTGCCAGCTCACCTCGGGGGGACAAAAACATTCAGTACTTC. This codes for CASSPRGDKNIQYF.

In this sample, this clone turned up a few times. The J gene is TRBJ1-4, the V gene TRBV28; D call uncertain. Trimming cost V 4 bases and J 5 bases, with 11 bases left between them. This CDR3 is 14 amino acids long. Germline CDR1 MDHEN, CDR2 SYDVKM. CDR3 DNA: TGTGCCAGCAGTTCGCCAGGTTGGAATGAAAAACTGTTTTTT. Amino acids: CASSSPGWNEKLFF.

The chain couples TRBV5-8 to TRBJ2-2, with a possible D match to TRBD1 (7 bases). The germline gives CDR1 SGHTS, CDR2 YDEGEE. Trimming took off 3 bases at V and 9 bases at J, with 27 bases between the two ends. The CDR3 totals 18 residues. The CDR3 sequence is CASSSQNGGQLLHRELFF. In DNA, the CDR3 is TGTGCCAGCAGCTCCCAGAACGGGGGACAGCTATTACACCGGGAGCTGTTTTTT.

The chain is built from TRBV28 and TRBJ2-7; 8 bases agree with TRBD1. CDR3 size: 16 residues. Looked up from germline, CDR1 is MDHEN and CDR2 is SYDVKM. J was trimmed by 6 bases and V by 3 bases; bases with no gene match: 13. The CDR3 DNA is TGTGCCAGCAGTTTCTTTCCCGGGACAGGCAGGCTCGAGCAGTACTTC. This codes for CASSFFPGTGRLEQYF. Based on the CDR3 plus reference TRBV28 and TRBJ2-7, the full variable domain is DVKVTQSSRYLVKRTGEKVFLECVQDMDHENMFWYRQDPGLGLRLIYFSYDVKMKEKGDIPEGYSVSREKKERFSLILESASTNQTSMYLCASSFFPGTGRLEQYFGPGTRLTVT.

The V and J genes are TRBV29-1 and TRBJ2-3; 13 positions agree with TRBD2. CDR3 length equals 19 residues. The germline V gene has CDR1 SQVTM and CDR2 ANQGSEA. V gave up 6 bases and J gave up 0 bases; unmatched junction bases: 15. The CDR3 protein is CSVADYVTSGRGSTDTQYF. The CDR3 DNA is TGCAGCGTCGCCGACTATGTCACTAGCGGGAGGGGGAGCACAGATACGCAGTATTTT.